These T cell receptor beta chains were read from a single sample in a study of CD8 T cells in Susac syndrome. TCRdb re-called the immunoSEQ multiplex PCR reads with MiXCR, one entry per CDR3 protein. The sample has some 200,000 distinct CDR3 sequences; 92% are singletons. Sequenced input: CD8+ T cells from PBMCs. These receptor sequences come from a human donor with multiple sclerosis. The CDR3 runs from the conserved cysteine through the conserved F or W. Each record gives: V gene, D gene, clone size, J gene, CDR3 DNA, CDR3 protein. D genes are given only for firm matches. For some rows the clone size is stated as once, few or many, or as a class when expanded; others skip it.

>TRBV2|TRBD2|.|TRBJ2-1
TGTGCCAGGGCCCGCGGGGGGGCCTCGAATGAGCAGTTCTTC
CARARGGASNEQFF
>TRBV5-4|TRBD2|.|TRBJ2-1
TGTGCCAGCAGCTCTCGGGAGGTCTCCTACAATGAGCAGTTCTTC
CASSSREVSYNEQFF
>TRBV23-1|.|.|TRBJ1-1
TGCGCCAGCAGTCAGCGGTGTAGGTGGACTTTCTTT
CASSQRCRWTFF
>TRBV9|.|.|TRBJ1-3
TGTGCCAGCAAGGAGAGCTCTGGAAACACCATATATTTT
CASKESSGNTIYF
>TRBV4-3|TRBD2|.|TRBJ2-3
TGCGCCAGCAGCCAAGGGGGGCGGGTAGCGGGAGGGCCGTCAGATACGCAGTATTTT
CASSQGGRVAGGPSDTQYF
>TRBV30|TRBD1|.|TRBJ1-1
TGTGCCTGGGATGAACAGGGGAATACTGAAGCTTTCTTT
CAWDEQGNTEAFF
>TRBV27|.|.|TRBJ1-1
TGTGCCAGCAGTTCGGGGTACACTGAAGCTTTCTTT
CASSSGYTEAFF
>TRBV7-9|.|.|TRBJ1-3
TGTGCCAGCAGCTTTGCGAACACCATATATTTT
CASSFANTIYF
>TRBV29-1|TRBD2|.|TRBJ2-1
TGCAGCGGGTGGCTAGCGGGAGAGAATGAGCAGTTCTTC
CSGWLAGENEQFF
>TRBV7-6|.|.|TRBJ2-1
TGTGCCAGCAGCCCTCTAGGCAATGAGCAGTTCTTC
CASSPLGNEQFF
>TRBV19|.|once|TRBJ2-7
TGTGCCAGTAGTATCGGCAGAGCCTACGAGCAGTACTTC
CASSIGRAYEQYF
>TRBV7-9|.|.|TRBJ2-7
TGTGCCAGCAGCCCTGCCTCACAGGCCTTCGGCGAGCAGTACTTC
CASSPASQAFGEQYF
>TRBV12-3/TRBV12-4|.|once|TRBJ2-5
TGTGCCAGCAGTGCCACGTACGAAGAGACCCAGTACTTC
CASSATYEETQYF
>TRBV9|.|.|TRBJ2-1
TGTGCCAGCAGCGTAGGAGGAGGGTATGAGCAGTTCTTC
CASSVGGGYEQFF
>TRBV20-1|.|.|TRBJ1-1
TGCAGTGCTAGTATCTGGGGGCGAACTGAAGCTTTCTTT
CSASIWGRTEAFF
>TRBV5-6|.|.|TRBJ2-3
TGTGCCAGCAGCTTCCCTTGGCAGGAAAGCACAGATACGCAGTATTTT
CASSFPWQESTDTQYF
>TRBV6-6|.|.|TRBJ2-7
TGTGCCAGCAGCCAGACAGCTCCCTACGAGCAGTACTTC
CASSQTAPYEQYF
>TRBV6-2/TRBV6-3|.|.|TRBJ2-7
TGTGCCAGCAGTTACGGCCTGGCAAAGCAGTACTTC
CASSYGLAKQYF
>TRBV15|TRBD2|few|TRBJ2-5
TGTGCCACCAGCAGAGATGCGGGGGGGCGGCTCGAGACCCAGTACTTC
CATSRDAGGRLETQYF
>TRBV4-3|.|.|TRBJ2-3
TGCGCCAGCAGTAGCTCAGCAAAGGGCACAGATACGCAGTATTTT
CASSSSAKGTDTQYF
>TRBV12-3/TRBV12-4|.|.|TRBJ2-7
TGTGCCAGCAGTTTAAGGGCAGGGTGGCCGACCTACGAGCAGTACTTC
CASSLRAGWPTYEQYF
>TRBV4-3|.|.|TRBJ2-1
TGCGCCAGCAGCCAAGGGTCAAGCAATGAGCAGTTCTTC
CASSQGSSNEQFF
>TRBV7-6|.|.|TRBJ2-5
TGTGCCAGCAGCTCAGGGGTGGGGGGGCAAGAAGAGACCCAGTACTTC
CASSSGVGGQEETQYF
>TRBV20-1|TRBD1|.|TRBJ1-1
TGCAGTGCTAGAGTGGGACAGCCGAACACTGAAGCTTTCTTT
CSARVGQPNTEAFF
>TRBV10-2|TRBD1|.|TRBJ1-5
TGCGCCAGCAGTGAAGACAGGGGGTATCAGCCCCAGCATTTT
CASSEDRGYQPQHF
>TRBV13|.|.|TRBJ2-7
TGTGCCAGCAGCTTAAATCGGTACGAGCAGTACTTC
CASSLNRYEQYF
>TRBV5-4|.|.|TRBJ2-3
TGTGCCAGCAGCTTCAGACTAGAAACGGCAGATACGCAGTATTTT
CASSFRLETADTQYF
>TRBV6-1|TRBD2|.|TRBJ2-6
TGTGCCAGCACAATTAGCGGGAGGCCCTCTTTC
CASTISGRPSF
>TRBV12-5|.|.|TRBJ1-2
TGTGCTAGTGGTTTGGGCAGTAGTTATGGCTACACCTTC
CASGLGSSYGYTF
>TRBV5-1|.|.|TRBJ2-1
TGCGCCAGCAGGACCAAGGGCGAGCGGGCGAGCTCCTACAATGAGCAGTTCTTC
CASRTKGERASSYNEQFF
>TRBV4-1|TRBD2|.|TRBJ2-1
TGCGCCAGCAGCCAAGAGGAACTAGCGGGGGGGCCTTGGAATGAGCAGTTCTTC
CASSQEELAGGPWNEQFF
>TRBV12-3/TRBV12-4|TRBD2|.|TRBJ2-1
TGTGCCAGCAGTGGAAAACCCGGGACTAGCGGAGACAATGAGCAGTTCTTC
CASSGKPGTSGDNEQFF
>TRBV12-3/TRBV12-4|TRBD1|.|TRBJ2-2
TGTGCCAGCAGTTTTGGGACAGGGTCTACAAAAGCGTTCCCCGGGGAGCTGTTTTTT
CASSFGTGSTKAFPGELFF
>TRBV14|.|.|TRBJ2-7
TGTGCCAGCAGCCACGCGGGGCTCTGGGAGCAGTACTTC
CASSHAGLWEQYF
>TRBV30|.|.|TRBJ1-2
TGTGCCTGGAGTGTTCCAGGGAACTATGGCTACACCTTC
CAWSVPGNYGYTF
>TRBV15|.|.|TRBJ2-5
TGTGCCACCAGCCAATCAGGGGGGGCAGAGACCCAGTACTTC
CATSQSGGAETQYF
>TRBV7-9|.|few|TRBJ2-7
TGTGCCAGCCGGGGTGGGACCTACGAGCAGTACTTC
CASRGGTYEQYF
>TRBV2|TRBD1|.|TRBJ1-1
TGTGCCAGCAGTGAAGAGAAAGGGGGCTTCGGGGAAGCTTTCTTT
CASSEEKGGFGEAFF
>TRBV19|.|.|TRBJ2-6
TGTGCCAGTAGTATATCAGGGCCTGGGGCCAACGTCCTGACTTTC
CASSISGPGANVLTF
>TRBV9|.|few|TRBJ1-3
TGTGCCAGCAGCGTTTCCGGTTCCTCTGGAAACACCATATATTTT
CASSVSGSSGNTIYF
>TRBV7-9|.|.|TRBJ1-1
TGTGCCAGCAGACCGGGGACACTCTCGGTCCAGGACACTGAAGCTTTCTTT
CASRPGTLSVQDTEAFF
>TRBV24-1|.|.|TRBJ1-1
TGTGCCACCAGGCCAGGGCACACGGACACTGAAGCTTTCTTT
CATRPGHTDTEAFF
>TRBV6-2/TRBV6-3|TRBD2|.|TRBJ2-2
TGTGCCAGCCACGCCGGGACTATTGGTACCGGGGAGCTGTTTTTT
CASHAGTIGTGELFF
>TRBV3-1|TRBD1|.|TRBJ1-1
TGTGCCAGCAGCCAAGTTCCGACAGGGTGGGGGTCCATGAACACTGAAGCTTTCTTT
CASSQVPTGWGSMNTEAFF
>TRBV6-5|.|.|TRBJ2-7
TGTGCCAGCAGTTACACCCCCGTCGGAGGGACAGACGAGCAGTACTTC
CASSYTPVGGTDEQYF
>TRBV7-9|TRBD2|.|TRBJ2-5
TGTGCCAGCAGCTCTATTAGCGGGACGGAACAAGAGACCCAGTACTTC
CASSSISGTEQETQYF
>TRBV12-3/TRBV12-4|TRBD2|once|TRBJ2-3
TGTGCCAGCAGTTTGACTAGCCCAGATACGCAGTATTTT
CASSLTSPDTQYF
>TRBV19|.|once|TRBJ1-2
TGTGCCAGTAGATCCGGGACACTCAACTATGGCTACACCTTC
CASRSGTLNYGYTF
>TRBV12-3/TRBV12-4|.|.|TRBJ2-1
TGTGCCAGCAAAATGACAGCGAACCCTTACAATGAGCAGTTCTTC
CASKMTANPYNEQFF
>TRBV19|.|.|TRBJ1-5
TGTGCCAGTAGTATTCAGGTTGGCAATCAGCCCCAGCATTTT
CASSIQVGNQPQHF
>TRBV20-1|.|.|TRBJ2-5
TGCAGTGCTAGAGCGGCGCTTGAAGAGACCCAGTACTTC
CSARAALEETQYF
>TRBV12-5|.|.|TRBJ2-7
TGTGCTAGTGGCGAAACCTACGAGCAGTACTTC
CASGETYEQYF
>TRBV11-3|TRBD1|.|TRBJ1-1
TGTGCCAGCAGCTTAGGGTGGGACAGCCAACGGAGGAACACTGAAGCTTTCTTT
CASSLGWDSQRRNTEAFF
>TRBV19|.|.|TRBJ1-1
TGTGCCAGTAGTACCGGGACATCCATGAACACTGAAGCTTTCTTT
CASSTGTSMNTEAFF
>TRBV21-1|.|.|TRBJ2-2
TGTGCCAGCGGGAGTAGGCTAGCGGGAGTCCCCTATACCGGGGAGCTGTTTTTT
CASGSRLAGVPYTGELFF
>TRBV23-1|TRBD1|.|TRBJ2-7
TGCGCCAGCAGTCTCTCAACAGGGGGCGCCCCGGCCTACGAGCAGTACTTC
CASSLSTGGAPAYEQYF
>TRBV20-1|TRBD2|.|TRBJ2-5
TGCAGTGCTAGAGCCGCACTAGCGGGGGGAACCCCAGAGACCCAGTACTTC
CSARAALAGGTPETQYF
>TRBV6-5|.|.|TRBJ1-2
TGTGCCAGCAGCCAACTACAGGGTGGCCTCTATGGCTACACCTTC
CASSQLQGGLYGYTF
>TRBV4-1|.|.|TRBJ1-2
TGCGCCAGCAGCCAAGTGGTCGAGTTCTTCGAGGATGGCTACACCTTC
CASSQVVEFFEDGYTF
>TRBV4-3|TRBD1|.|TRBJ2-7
TGCGCCAGCAGCCAAGAGGTCCTCACCGGGACAGGTTACGAGCAGTACTTC
CASSQEVLTGTGYEQYF